This T cell receptor (beta chain) was identified during a study of T cell responses to AZD1222 COVID-19 vaccine. The study's findings and limits: Vaccine-related CD4 TCRs covered spike, predominating at 160-218 and 743-854. Variant regions that are unmutated are reportedly the target of nearly half of spike-specific TCRs. Clonal diversity was possibly underestimated, and white British individuals and females predominated among donors. Sampling that yielded the repertoires occurred only after the peak T cell response.

This clone was seen just once. What it binds is unknown. TCRdb's table, derived via immunoSEQ multiplex PCR, lists solely in-frame clones and lacks some. The sample shows over 150,000 clones, approximately 86% of them seen only once. The J segment lost 5 bases and the V segment lost 1 base, leaving 4 bases of the junction unmatched. This CDR3 is built from 15 residues. CDR1 and CDR2 from the germline V gene are LGHDT and YNNKEL (reference sequence). The chain uses TRBV3-1 (or the pseudogene TRBV3-2) and TRBJ2-1, with 8 bases fitting TRBD2. Sequencing was performed on peripheral blood, taken on day 0 of AZD1222 vaccination. The clonotype comes from an adult in good health. CDR3 bases: TGTGCCAGCAGCCAAGCAGGACTAGCTAACAATGAGCAGTTCTTC. Amino acid sequence: CASSQAGLANNEQFF.